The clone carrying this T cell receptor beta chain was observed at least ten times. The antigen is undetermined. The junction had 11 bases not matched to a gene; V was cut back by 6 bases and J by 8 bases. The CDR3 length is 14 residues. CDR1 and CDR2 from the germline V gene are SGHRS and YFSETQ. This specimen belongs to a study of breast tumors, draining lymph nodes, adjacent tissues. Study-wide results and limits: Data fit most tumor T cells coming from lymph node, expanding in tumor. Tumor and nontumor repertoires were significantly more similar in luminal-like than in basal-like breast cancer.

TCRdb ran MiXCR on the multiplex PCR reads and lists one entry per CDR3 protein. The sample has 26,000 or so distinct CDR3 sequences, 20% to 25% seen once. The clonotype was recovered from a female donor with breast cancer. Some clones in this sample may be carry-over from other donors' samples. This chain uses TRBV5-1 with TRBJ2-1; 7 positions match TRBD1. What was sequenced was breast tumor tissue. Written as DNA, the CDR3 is TGCGCCAGCAACCCCCGCACAGGGGTGCATGAGCAGTTCTTC. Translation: CASNPRTGVHEQFF.